This T cell receptor beta chain was recovered during a study of T-cell memory formation after mild COVID-19. Study conclusions and caveats: Clones which contracted sat mainly in CM and EM if CD4+, and in EMRA if CD8+.

The CDR3 sequence is 18 residues long. The V gene's germline CDR1 is KGHSH and CDR2 LQKENI. J was trimmed by 1 base and V by 3 bases; bases with no gene match: 14. Via MiXCR, TCRdb re-called the 5' RACE reads, giving one row per CDR3 protein. There are around 420,000 distinct CDR3 sequences in the sample; less than 25% occur only once, and 8.5% to 10% lies in the top ten. This clonotype showed up just a few times. Its antigen is unidentified. The sample was PBMCs or a T cell subset sorted from them (not recorded which). This rearrangement joins TRBV18 to TRBJ1-2, with 7 bases identical to TRBD1. This TCR was recovered from an adult woman who had mild COVID-19 (a few samples of this study predate the infection). Cell type and time point are not known. DNA of the CDR3: TGTGCCAGCTCACCCCCCGAGCGGGACAGCGAACTTAACTATGGCTACACCTTC. Translating gives CASSPPERDSELNYGYTF.